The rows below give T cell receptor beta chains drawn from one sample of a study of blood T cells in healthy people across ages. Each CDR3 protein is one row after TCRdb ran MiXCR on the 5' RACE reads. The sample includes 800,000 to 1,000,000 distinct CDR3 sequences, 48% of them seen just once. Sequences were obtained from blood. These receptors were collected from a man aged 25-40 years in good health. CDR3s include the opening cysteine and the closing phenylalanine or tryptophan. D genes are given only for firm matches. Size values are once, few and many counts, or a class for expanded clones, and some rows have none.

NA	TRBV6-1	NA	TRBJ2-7	CAIRGSNSYEQYF	TGTGCCATCAGGGGCTCAAACTCCTACGAGCAGTACTTC
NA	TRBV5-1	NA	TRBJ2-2	CASARGNIGELFF	TGCGCCAGCGCCCGGGGTAACATCGGGGAGCTGTTTTTT
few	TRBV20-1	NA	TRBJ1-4	CSARTPKTGISEKLFF	TGCAGTGCTAGAACTCCAAAAACAGGGATTAGTGAAAAACTGTTTTTT
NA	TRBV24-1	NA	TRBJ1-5	CATSDLEGNQPQHF	TGTGCCACCAGTGATTTGGAGGGAAATCAGCCCCAGCATTTT
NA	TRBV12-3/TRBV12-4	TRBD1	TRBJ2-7	CASSFLGTGVSEQYF	TGTGCCAGCAGTTTTCTCGGGACAGGGGTAAGCGAGCAGTACTTC
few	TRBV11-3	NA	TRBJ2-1	CASSLAAGKVNEQFF	TGTGCCAGCAGCTTAGCGGCAGGAAAGGTCAATGAGCAGTTCTTC
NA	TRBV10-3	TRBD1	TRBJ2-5	CAIRSSGQGIETQYF	TGTGCCATCCGAAGTTCGGGACAGGGTATAGAGACCCAGTACTTC
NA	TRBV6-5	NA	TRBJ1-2	CASIDGVNYGYTF	TGTGCCAGCATCGACGGAGTCAACTATGGCTACACCTTC
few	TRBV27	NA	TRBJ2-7	CASSWDGGLGSYEQYF	TGTGCCAGCAGTTGGGATGGGGGCCTAGGGTCCTACGAGCAGTACTTC
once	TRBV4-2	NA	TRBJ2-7	CASNQEAQESYEQYF	TGTGCCAGCAACCAAGAAGCCCAGGAGTCCTACGAGCAGTACTTC
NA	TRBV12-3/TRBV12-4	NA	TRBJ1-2	CASSFYGYTF	TGTGCCAGCAGTTTCTATGGCTACACCTTC
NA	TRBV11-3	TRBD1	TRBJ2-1	CASSTRQGSYNEQFF	TGTGCCAGCAGCACCCGACAGGGTTCCTACAATGAGCAGTTCTTC